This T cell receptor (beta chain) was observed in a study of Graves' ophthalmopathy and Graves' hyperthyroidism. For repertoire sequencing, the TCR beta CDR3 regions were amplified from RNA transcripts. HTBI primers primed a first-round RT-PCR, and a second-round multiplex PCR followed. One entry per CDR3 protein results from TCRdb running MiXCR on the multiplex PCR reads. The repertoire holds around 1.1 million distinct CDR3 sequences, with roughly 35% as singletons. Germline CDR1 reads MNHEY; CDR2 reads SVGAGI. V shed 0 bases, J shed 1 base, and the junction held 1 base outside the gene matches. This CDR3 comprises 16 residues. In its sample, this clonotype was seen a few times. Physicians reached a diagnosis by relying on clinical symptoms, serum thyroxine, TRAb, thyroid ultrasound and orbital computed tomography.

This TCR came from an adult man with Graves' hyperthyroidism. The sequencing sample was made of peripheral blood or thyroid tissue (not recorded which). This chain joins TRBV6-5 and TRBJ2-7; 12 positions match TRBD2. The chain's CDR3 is CASSYSTSGSSYEQYF. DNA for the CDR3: TGTGCCAGCAGTTACTCGACTAGCGGGAGTTCCTACGAGCAGTACTTC.